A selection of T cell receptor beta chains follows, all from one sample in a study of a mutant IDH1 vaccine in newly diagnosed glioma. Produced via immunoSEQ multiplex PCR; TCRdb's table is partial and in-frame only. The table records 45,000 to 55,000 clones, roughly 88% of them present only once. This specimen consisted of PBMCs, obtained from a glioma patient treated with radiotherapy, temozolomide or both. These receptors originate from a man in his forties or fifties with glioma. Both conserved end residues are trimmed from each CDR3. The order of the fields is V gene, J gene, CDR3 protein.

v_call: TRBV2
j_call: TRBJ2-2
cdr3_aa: ASSVVGTGELF

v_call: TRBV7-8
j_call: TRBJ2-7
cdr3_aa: ASSLLTGSAYEQY

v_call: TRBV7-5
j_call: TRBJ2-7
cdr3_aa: VRSVGLVTYEQY

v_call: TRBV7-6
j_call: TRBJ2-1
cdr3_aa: ASSLRGGGHEQF

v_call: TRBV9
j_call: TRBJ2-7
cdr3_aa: ASSPEGQGFEQY

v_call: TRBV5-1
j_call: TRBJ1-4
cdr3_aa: ASSFTNEKLF

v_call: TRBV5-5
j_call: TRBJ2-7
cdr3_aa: ASSYRVGGPHEQY

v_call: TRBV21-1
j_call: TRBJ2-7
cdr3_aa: ASSRPGQY

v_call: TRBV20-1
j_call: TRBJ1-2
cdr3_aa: SADGNYGYT

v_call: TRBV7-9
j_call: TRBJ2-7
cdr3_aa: ASSLEVTEQY

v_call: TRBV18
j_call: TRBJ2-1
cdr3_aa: ASSLPGSSVRNEQF

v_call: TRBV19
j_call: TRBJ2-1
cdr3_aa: ASRTSGSPYNEQF

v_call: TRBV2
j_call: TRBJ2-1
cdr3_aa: ASSEAVASGVGYNEQF

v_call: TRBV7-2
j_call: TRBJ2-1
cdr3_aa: ASSLAGTSLNEQF

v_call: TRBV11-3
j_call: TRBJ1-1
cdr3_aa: ASSEHRNTEAF

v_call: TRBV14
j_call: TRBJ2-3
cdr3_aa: ASSQGYMPIVADTQY